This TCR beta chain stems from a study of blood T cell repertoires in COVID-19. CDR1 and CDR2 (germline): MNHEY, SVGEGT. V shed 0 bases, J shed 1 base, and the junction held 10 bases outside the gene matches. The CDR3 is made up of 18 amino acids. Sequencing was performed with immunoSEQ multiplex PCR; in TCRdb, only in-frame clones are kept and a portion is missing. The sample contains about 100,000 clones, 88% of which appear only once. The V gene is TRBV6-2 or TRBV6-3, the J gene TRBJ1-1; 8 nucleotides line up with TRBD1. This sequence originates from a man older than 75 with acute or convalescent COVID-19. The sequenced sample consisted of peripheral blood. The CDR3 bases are TGTGCCAGCAGTTACTCCGACAGGGGAGGTGTCGAGAACACTGAAGCTTTCTTT. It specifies CASSYSDRGGVENTEAFF.